Sequencing of this T cell receptor beta chain was carried out in a study of PD-1 blockade in classical Hodgkin lymphoma. Turning to the study itself: Patients were infused with nivolumab 3 mg/kg every 2 weeks.

The CDR3 is 14 amino acids. CDR1 and CDR2 from the germline V gene are LGHNA and YSLEER. Losses at the gene ends were 0 bases for V and 7 bases for J; bases not matched to a gene: 3. Study-wide results and limits: The study reported lower baseline TCR diversity in newly diagnosed patients than in healthy donors. Reasons behind the repertoire differences stay unclear, perhaps disease activity or earlier therapy.

To note about this clone: Its matching antigen is unknown.

Sequencing used immunoSEQ multiplex PCR; TCRdb keeps in-frame clones, though not all of them. This table has more than 45,000 clones, over 60% appearing once. Relapse was seen in all patients after autologous stem cell transplantation, and brentuximab vedotin exposure was variable. Complete response, partial response or progressive disease constituted the best responses recorded. This clonotype originated in a human donor with classical Hodgkin lymphoma. V is TRBV4-3 and J is TRBJ2-7; 10 bases map to TRBD2. Sequences were derived from peripheral blood mononuclear cells (PBMCs), sampled before the second cycle of nivolumab. The CDR3 DNA is TGCGCCAGCAGCCAAGAAGCGGGAGGGTGGGAGCAGTACTTC. Amino acids: CASSQEAGGWEQYF.